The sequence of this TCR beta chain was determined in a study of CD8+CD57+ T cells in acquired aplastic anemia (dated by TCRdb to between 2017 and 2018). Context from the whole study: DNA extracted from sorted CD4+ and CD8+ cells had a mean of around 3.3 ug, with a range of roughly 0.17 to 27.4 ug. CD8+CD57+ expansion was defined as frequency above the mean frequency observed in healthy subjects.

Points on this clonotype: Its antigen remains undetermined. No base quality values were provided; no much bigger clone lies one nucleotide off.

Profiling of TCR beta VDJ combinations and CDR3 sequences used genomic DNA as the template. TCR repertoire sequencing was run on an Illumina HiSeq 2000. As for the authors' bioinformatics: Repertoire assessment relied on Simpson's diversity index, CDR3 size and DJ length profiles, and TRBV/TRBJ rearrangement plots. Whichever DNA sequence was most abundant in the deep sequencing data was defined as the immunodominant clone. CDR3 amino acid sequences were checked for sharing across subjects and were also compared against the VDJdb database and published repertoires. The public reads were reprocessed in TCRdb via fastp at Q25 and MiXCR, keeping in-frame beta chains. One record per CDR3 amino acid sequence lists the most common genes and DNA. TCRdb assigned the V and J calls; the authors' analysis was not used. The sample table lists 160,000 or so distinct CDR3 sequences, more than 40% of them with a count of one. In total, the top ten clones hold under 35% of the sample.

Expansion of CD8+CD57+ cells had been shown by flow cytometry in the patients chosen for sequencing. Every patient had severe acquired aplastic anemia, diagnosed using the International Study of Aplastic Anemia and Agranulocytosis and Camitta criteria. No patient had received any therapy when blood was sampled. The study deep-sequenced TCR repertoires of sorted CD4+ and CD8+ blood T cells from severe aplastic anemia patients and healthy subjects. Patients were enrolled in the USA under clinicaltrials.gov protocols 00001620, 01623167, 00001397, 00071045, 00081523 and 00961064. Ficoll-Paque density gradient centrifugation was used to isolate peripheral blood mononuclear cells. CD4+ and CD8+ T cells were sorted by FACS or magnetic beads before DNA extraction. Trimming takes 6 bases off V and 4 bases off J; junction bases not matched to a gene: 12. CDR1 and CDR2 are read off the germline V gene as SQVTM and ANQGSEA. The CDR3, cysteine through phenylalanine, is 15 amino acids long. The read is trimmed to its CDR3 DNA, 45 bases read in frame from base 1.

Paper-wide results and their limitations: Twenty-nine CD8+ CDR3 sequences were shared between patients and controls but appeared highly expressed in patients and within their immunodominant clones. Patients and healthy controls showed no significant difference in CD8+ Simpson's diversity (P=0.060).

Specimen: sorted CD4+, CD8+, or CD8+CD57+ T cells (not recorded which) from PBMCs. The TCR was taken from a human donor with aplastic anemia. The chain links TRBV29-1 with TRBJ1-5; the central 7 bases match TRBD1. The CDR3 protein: CSVARGQGANQPQHF. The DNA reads TGCAGCGTGGCGAGGGGGCAGGGAGCGAATCAGCCCCAGCATTTT.